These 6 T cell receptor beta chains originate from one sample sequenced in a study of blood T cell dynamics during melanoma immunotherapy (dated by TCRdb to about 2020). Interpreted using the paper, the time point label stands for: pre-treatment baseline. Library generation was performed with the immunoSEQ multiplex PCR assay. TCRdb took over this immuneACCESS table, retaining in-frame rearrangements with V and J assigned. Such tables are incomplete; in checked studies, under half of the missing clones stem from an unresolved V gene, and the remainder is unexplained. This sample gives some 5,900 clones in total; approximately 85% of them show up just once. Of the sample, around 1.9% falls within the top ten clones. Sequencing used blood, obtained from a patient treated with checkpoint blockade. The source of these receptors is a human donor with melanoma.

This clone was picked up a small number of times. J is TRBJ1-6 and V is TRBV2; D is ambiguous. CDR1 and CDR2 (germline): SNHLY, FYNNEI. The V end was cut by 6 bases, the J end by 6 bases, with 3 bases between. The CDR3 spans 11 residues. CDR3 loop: CASRANSPLHF. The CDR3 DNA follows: TGTGCCAGCAGGGCTAATTCACCCCTCCACTTT. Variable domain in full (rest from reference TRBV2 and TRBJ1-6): EPEVTQTPSHQVTQMGQEVILRCVPISNHLYFYWYRQILGQKVEFLVSFYNNEISEKSEIFDDQFSVERPDGSNFTLKIRSTKLEDSAMYFCASRANSPLHFGNGTRLTVT.

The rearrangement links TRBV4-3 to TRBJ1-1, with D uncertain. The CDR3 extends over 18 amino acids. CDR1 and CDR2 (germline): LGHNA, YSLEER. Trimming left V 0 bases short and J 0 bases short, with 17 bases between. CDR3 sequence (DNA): TGCGCCAGCAGCCAAGATTTTAAGTCCGGACTGGTGAACACTGAAGCTTTCTTT. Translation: CASSQDFKSGLVNTEAFF.

CDR3 protein: CSVVDSALTGELFF. The CDR3 nucleotides read TGCAGCGTGGTAGACAGCGCTCTCACCGGGGAGCTGTTTTTT. The chain has TRBV29-1 and TRBJ2-2, with TRBD1 as a possible D gene (5 bases). CDR1 SQVTM and CDR2 ANQGSEA come from the germline V gene. The CDR3 totals 14 residues. Trimming removed 6 bases at V and 4 bases at J, with 15 bases between.

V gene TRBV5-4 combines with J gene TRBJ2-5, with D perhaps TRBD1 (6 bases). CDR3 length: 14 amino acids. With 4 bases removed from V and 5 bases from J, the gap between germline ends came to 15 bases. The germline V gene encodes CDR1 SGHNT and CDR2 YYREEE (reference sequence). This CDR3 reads CASSQYRERETQYF. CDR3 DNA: TGTGCCAGCAGCCAGTACAGGGAAAGGGAGACCCAGTACTTC.

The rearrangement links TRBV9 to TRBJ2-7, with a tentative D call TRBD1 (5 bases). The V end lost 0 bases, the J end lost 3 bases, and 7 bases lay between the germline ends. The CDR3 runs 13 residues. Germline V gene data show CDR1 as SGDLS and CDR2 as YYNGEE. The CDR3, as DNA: TGTGCCAGCAGCGTAGGCAGGGACTACGAGCAGTACTTC. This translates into CASSVGRDYEQYF. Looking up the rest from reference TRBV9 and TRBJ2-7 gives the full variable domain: DSGVTQTPKHLITATGQRVTLRCSPRSGDLSVYWYQQSLDQGLQFLIQYYNGEERAKGNILERFSAQQFPDLHSELNLSSLELGDSALYFCASSVGRDYEQYFGPGTRLTVT.

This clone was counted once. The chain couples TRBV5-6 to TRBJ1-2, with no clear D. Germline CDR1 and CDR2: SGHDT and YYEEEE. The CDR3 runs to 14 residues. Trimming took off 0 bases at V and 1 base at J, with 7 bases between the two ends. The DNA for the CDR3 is TGTGCCAGCAGCTTGGACCCGGTTAACTATGGCTACACCTTC. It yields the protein CASSLDPVNYGYTF.